The rows below give T cell receptor beta chains drawn from one sample of a study of T cell responses to AZD1222 COVID-19 vaccine. Generated by immunoSEQ multiplex PCR, the TCRdb table keeps only in-frame clones and is missing some. The sample yields 87,000 or so clones, roughly nine tenths seen once. Source: peripheral blood, taken on day 0 of AZD1222 vaccination. These receptors all come from an adult in good health. The CDR3 runs from the conserved cysteine through the conserved F or W. The D gene is left open where the match is weak. Not every row has a clone size; where given, it reads once, few, many or a size class.

cdr3_nt | cdr3_aa | v_call | d_call | j_call | clone_size
TGCGCCAGCAGCCAACGGTCGAGTGAGCAGTTCTTC | CASSQRSSEQFF | TRBV4-1 | . | TRBJ2-1 | .
TGTGCCAGCAGTTCCCATTTGCAGCCCCAGCATTTT | CASSSHLQPQHF | TRBV28 | . | TRBJ1-5 | .
TGTGCCAGCAGTTTACAGGGACTAGCCTGGGAGACCCAGTACTTC | CASSLQGLAWETQYF | TRBV28 | TRBD2 | TRBJ2-5 | .
TGTGCCATCAGGACTAGCGGGGGAGGGGCGAGCAGTACCCAGTACTTC | CAIRTSGGGASSTQYF | TRBV10-3 | TRBD2 | TRBJ2-7 | .
TGTGCCAGCAGTCCATCCGGGACCGCAGGGGCACCCCTCCACTTT | CASSPSGTAGAPLHF | TRBV7-3 | . | TRBJ1-6 | .
TGTGCCAGCAGCTACGGACAGGGGGAGCCCCAGCATTTT | CASSYGQGEPQHF | TRBV6-5 | TRBD1 | TRBJ1-5 | .
TGTGCCAGCAGCTTTCACGGACCCCAAACCCCGGGGGAGCAGTACTTC | CASSFHGPQTPGEQYF | TRBV7-3 | . | TRBJ2-7 | .
TGTGCCAGCAGCTTGGCCCGACCCTCAGGAGGCTATGGCTACACCTTC | CASSLARPSGGYGYTF | TRBV5-6 | . | TRBJ1-2 | .
TGTGCCAGCAGCTTCCTCCAGCGCAATCAGCCCCAGCATTTT | CASSFLQRNQPQHF | TRBV5-8 | . | TRBJ1-5 | .
TGTGCCAGCAGTTCGGGATACGGCTACACCTTC | CASSSGYGYTF | TRBV27 | . | TRBJ1-2 | few
TGTGCCAGCAGCTCAGGGGGCGTGGGTGGCTACACCTTC | CASSSGGVGGYTF | TRBV13 | TRBD1 | TRBJ1-2 | .
TGCGCCAGCAGCCAAGCCCGACCAGATGAGCAGTTCTTC | CASSQARPDEQFF | TRBV4-1 | . | TRBJ2-1 | .
TGTGCCAGCAGCCATAGGGCCAGGGGGCTCACTGAAGCTTTCTTT | CASSHRARGLTEAFF | TRBV3-1/TRBV3-2 | TRBD1 | TRBJ1-1 | .
TGTGCCAGCAGTTTAGGTCTGGATGGCTACACCTTC | CASSLGLDGYTF | TRBV28 | . | TRBJ1-2 | .
TGCGCCAGCAGCACGCCCGGAGATACGTACGAGCAGTACTTC | CASSTPGDTYEQYF | TRBV5-1 | . | TRBJ2-7 | .
TGTGCCAGTAGCCCGATCCCGGGACAGGTCAATGAGCAGTTCTTC | CASSPIPGQVNEQFF | TRBV19 | TRBD1 | TRBJ2-1 | .
TGTGCCAGCAGTTTAAGCGGCCAAGAGACCCAGTACTTC | CASSLSGQETQYF | TRBV28 | . | TRBJ2-5 | once
TGTGCCAGCAGTGACTCGACTGGAAAACTGTTTTTT | CASSDSTGKLFF | TRBV6-4 | . | TRBJ1-4 | .
TGTGCCAGCAGCGCGTTGGGACAGGCGAACACCGGGGAGCTGTTTTTT | CASSALGQANTGELFF | TRBV9 | TRBD1 | TRBJ2-2 | few
TGTGCCAGTAGTATCCGGGACAGGGTCTACGAGCAGTACTTC | CASSIRDRVYEQYF | TRBV19 | TRBD1 | TRBJ2-7 | .
TGTGCCAGTAGTATAGGAGGGGGCACAGGTCAGCCCCAGCATTTT | CASSIGGGTGQPQHF | TRBV19 | TRBD1 | TRBJ1-5 | .
TGCGCCAGCAGCCACCAAGGGGGCGAGGGCATTCAGTACTTC | CASSHQGGEGIQYF | TRBV4-1 | TRBD1 | TRBJ2-4 | .
TGTGCCAGTAGTATCGACAGGGGGCCCTCCTACGAGCAGTACTTC | CASSIDRGPSYEQYF | TRBV19 | TRBD1 | TRBJ2-7 | .
TGTGCCAGCAGCCTGGGACTAGAGAGCTCCTACGAGCAGTACTTC | CASSLGLESSYEQYF | TRBV3-1/TRBV3-2 | TRBD2 | TRBJ2-7 | .
TGTGCCAGCAGCGGCTCGGCGGGGGAAAAAGCTTTCTTT | CASSGSAGEKAFF | TRBV9 | . | TRBJ1-1 | .
TGTGCCAGCAGCGTAGTCGCAGGGGGCGCTTTGGGCTACACCTTC | CASSVVAGGALGYTF | TRBV9 | TRBD1 | TRBJ1-2 | .